The sequence of this T cell receptor (beta chain) was determined in a study of cytomegalovirus exposure and HLA in healthy donors. General observations from the study: Certain sequence variants were highly shared and formed a cluster, and this cluster was likely a sequencing artifact. In a later analysis, HLA-C alleles had the fewest associated TCRs, DRB1 alleles the most.

Details on this clone: Its antigen remains unknown.

The CDR3 sequence is 14 residues long. Germline V gene data show CDR1 as MNHEY and CDR2 as SVGAGI. V was trimmed by 2 bases and J by 2 bases, leaving 7 bases between them. Primers: 60 Vbeta forward and 13 Jbeta reverse. Here immunoSEQ multiplex PCR was the method, and the copy in TCRdb shows in-frame clones only, minus some. The sample data list around 71,000 clones. This TCR was recovered from a woman in her twenties or thirties in good health and CMV-seronegative. Sample: PBMCs. The chain uses TRBV6-5 and TRBJ2-1; D not resolved. CDR3 sequence (DNA): TGTGCCAGCAGTTACGAGATGGCCTACAATGAGCAGTTCTTC. This gives the protein CASSYEMAYNEQFF.